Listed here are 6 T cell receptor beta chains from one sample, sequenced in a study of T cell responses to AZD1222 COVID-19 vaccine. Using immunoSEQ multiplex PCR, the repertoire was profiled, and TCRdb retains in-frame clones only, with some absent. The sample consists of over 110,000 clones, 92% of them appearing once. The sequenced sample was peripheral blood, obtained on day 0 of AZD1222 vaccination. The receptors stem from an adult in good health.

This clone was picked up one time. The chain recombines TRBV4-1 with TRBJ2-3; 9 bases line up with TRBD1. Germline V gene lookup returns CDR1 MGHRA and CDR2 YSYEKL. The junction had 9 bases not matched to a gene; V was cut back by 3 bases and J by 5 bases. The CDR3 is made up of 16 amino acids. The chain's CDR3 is CASSHPGQGRVDTQYF. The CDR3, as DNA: TGCGCCAGCAGCCATCCGGGACAGGGTCGGGTAGATACGCAGTATTTT.

This CDR3 is CASSLSWARNTEAFF. Written as DNA, the CDR3 is TGTGCCAGCAGTTTATCGTGGGCGAGGAACACTGAAGCTTTCTTT. This sequence joins TRBV27 and TRBJ1-1, with D uncertain. The CDR3 contains 15 residues. Germline CDR1 and CDR2: MNHEY and SMNVEV (reference sequence). The V gene lost 0 bases and the J gene lost 1 base, with 9 bases spanning the gap.

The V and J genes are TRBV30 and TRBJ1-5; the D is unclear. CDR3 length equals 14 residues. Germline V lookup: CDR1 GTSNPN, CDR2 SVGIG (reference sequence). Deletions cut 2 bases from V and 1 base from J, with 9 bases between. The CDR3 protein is CAWSSRGSNQPQHF. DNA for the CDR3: TGTGCCTGGAGTTCCCGAGGCAGCAATCAGCCCCAGCATTTT.

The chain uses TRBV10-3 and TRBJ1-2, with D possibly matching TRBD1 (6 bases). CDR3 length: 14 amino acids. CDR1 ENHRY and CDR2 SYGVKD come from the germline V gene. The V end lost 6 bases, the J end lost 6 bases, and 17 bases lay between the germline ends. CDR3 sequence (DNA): TGTGCCATCAGATCGGGAACAGGGTCGGATGGCTACACCTTC. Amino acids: CAIRSGTGSDGYTF.

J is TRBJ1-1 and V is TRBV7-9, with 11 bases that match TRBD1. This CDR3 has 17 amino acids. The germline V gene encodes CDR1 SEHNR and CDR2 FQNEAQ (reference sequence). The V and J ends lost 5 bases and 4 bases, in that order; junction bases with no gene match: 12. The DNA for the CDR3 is TGTGCCAGCAGCCCCCATATAGGGGGACAGGGGGGCACTGAAGCTTTCTTT. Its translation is CASSPHIGGQGGTEAFF.

CDR3 loop: CASSPPGEDEQFF. The CDR3 DNA reads as TGTGCCAGCAGCCCCCCGGGTGAGGACGAGCAGTTCTTC. This chain connects TRBV7-3 to TRBJ2-1; D is unclear. Deletions cut 5 bases from V and 10 bases from J, with 15 bases between. This CDR3 region has 13 residues. From germline, CDR1 is SGHTA and CDR2 FQGTGA.